Listed here are 4 T cell receptor beta chains from one sample, sequenced in a study of shared clonotypes between healthy human individuals. CD45RO negativity and positive selection for CCR7 defined naive CD8 cells, a population that excluded terminally differentiated effector memory CD45RA+ cells. The method was immunoSEQ multiplex PCR; TCRdb's version includes in-frame clones alone and lacks a portion of them. The sample has about 2.1 million clones, about 93% seen once; the top ten hold 1.7%. Source material: naive CD8+ T cells from PBMCs. These receptors were taken from a man between 18 and 35 years old in good health. Some clones in this sample may be carry-over from other donors' samples.

This chain joins TRBV19 and TRBJ2-7; 9 bases line up with TRBD1. Germline lookup yields CDR1 LNHDA and CDR2 SQIVND (reference sequence). This CDR3 contains 15 residues. J gave up 3 bases and V 3 bases, and 6 bases lay outside the gene matches. CDR3 nucleotide sequence: TGTGCCAGTAGTATCACTACAGGGGGCAGCTACGAGCAGTACTTC. Protein sequence: CASSITTGGSYEQYF.

Notes on this clone: A read error may produce the germline difference seen at one junction end. The chain uses TRBV9 and TRBJ2-7; the match to TRBD2 covers 13 bases. In germline, CDR1 is SGDLS, CDR2 YYNGEE. This CDR3 is built from 14 residues. The CDR3 reads CASSAGLAGSERYF. CDR3 DNA sequence: TGTGCCAGCAGCGCGGGACTAGCGGGGAGCGAGCGGTACTTC.

Comments on this clone: Other DNA sequences of this sample code for an identical CDR3. The V gene is TRBV28, the J gene TRBJ1-1; D is unclear. V lost 3 bases to trimming and J lost 4 bases, with 12 bases between them. CDR1 and CDR2 (germline): MDHEN, SYDVKM. The length of the CDR3 is 14 residues. This CDR3 is CASSLLWEGTEAFF. CDR3 sequence (DNA): TGTGCCAGCAGTTTGTTATGGGAGGGCACTGAAGCTTTCTTT.

This CDR3 is CASSPRPPLNTEAFF. DNA for the CDR3: TGCGCCAGCAGCCCGAGGCCACCTTTGAACACTGAAGCTTTCTTT. The chain is built from TRBV5-1 and TRBJ1-1; D is unclear. The CDR3 extends over 15 amino acids. Germline V CDR1 and CDR2: SGHRS, YFSETQ. With 4 bases removed from V and 0 bases from J, the gap between germline ends came to 13 bases.